A single sample gave rise to the 10 T cell receptor beta chains below, sequenced in a study of T cell repertoires and HLA-DP antigens. The method was immunoSEQ multiplex PCR; TCRdb's version includes in-frame clones alone and lacks a portion of them. The table has 65,000 to 95,000 clones, about 82% seen once. These TCRs are of unknown antigen specificity. The sequencing sample was made of CD4+ T cells from PBMCs. Receptors were obtained from a man aged 55 to 70 in good health and CMV-seronegative.

This clone was seen more than once but under ten times. The rearrangement joins TRBV7-2 to TRBJ2-2; 9 positions match TRBD1. This CDR3 has 16 amino acids. The ends lost 6 bases at V and 4 bases at J; junction bases unmatched: 9. Germline loops: CDR1 SGHTA, CDR2 FQGNSA. DNA for the CDR3: TGTGCCAGCAGATCCGGGACAGGGCATTTCACCGGGGAGCTGTTTTTT. Its protein product is CASRSGTGHFTGELFF.

The rearrangement links TRBV25-1 to TRBJ1-1; tentatively, D is TRBD1 (6 bases). This CDR3 spans 13 amino acids. Trimming left V 7 bases short and J 4 bases short, with 13 bases between. Germline CDR1 and CDR2: MGHDK and SYGVNS. CDR3 protein: CASIPQGRTEAFF. CDR3 bases: TGTGCCAGCATCCCACAGGGCCGCACTGAAGCTTTCTTT.

In its sample, this clone was seen a few times. The genes are TRBV15 and TRBJ1-4; D perhaps matches TRBD1 (5 bases). V shed 0 bases and J shed 2 bases, with 13 bases lying between them. The CDR3 sequence is 17 residues long. Per the germline V gene, CDR1 is LNHNV and CDR2 is YYDKDF (reference sequence). Written as DNA, the CDR3 is TGTGCCACCAGCAGAGACCAGGGAGGAGGGACTAATGAAAAACTGTTTTTT. It is translated as CATSRDQGGGTNEKLFF.

This clone has only a few counts. The chain uses TRBV2 and TRBJ2-3; a possible D gene is TRBD1 (6 bases). The V end was cut by 5 bases, the J end by 0 bases, with 15 bases between. The length of the CDR3 is 16 residues. Germline CDR1 SNHLY, CDR2 FYNNEI. The CDR3, as DNA: TGTGCCAGCAGTTCACAGGGTTGGGGTAGCACAGATACGCAGTATTTT. As protein: CASSSQGWGSTDTQYF.

This clone was counted only a few times. The chain joins TRBV2 to TRBJ1-5; D might be TRBD1 (6 bases). The germline V gene has CDR1 SNHLY and CDR2 FYNNEI. The CDR3 is 14 amino acids. The V gene lost 2 bases and the J gene lost 3 bases, with 8 bases spanning the gap. The CDR3 region has the DNA TGTGCCAGCAGTGAAAGGGGGGCCAATCAGCCCCAGCATTTT. Translating gives CASSERGANQPQHF.

V is TRBV10-3 and J is TRBJ1-1; maybe TRBD1 (5 bases). This CDR3 region has 15 residues. The ends were cut back, 6 bases at V and 0 bases at J, with 14 bases in the middle. CDR1 and CDR2 (germline): ENHRY, SYGVKD. Here the CDR3 reads CAIRGVSWVNTEAFF. The CDR3 bases are TGTGCCATCAGAGGGGTCAGTTGGGTGAACACTGAAGCTTTCTTT.

This chain joins TRBV5-1 and TRBJ2-3; 10 nucleotides match TRBD1. The J segment lost 2 bases and the V segment lost 0 bases, leaving 0 bases of the junction unmatched. Germline V gene sequence: CDR1 SGHRS, CDR2 YFSETQ. This CDR3 comprises 15 residues. CDR3 nucleotide sequence: TGCGCCAGCAGCTTGGGACAGGGGGCCACAGATACGCAGTATTTT. Its protein product is CASSLGQGATDTQYF.

V and J are TRBV7-6 and TRBJ2-3; possibly TRBD1 for D (6 bases). Germline loops: CDR1 SGHVS, CDR2 FNYEAQ. With 1 base removed from V and 6 bases from J, the gap between germline ends came to 14 bases. The CDR3 sequence is 15 residues long. CDR3 amino acids: CASSLGGGPKDTQYF. Here the CDR3 DNA reads TGTGCCAGCAGCTTAGGAGGGGGTCCAAAGGATACGCAGTATTTT.

The genes are TRBV7-8 and TRBJ2-4; D call uncertain. Trimming took off 4 bases at V and 0 bases at J, with 13 bases between the two ends. The CDR3 covers 16 residues. Germline V gene lookup returns CDR1 SGHVS and CDR2 FQNEAQ. CDR3 DNA sequence: TGTGCCAGCAGCTCCCTAGTTTCGGTAGCCAAAAACATTCAGTACTTC. This codes for CASSSLVSVAKNIQYF.

The rearrangement joins TRBV9 to TRBJ1-1, with D perhaps matching TRBD1 (6 bases). The germline V and J ends were trimmed by 0 bases and 0 bases, with 9 bases remaining between them. The CDR3 runs to 15 residues. Germline V lookup: CDR1 SGDLS, CDR2 YYNGEE. DNA for the CDR3: TGTGCCAGCAGCGTAGGCGACAGGTTGAACACTGAAGCTTTCTTT. It yields the protein CASSVGDRLNTEAFF.